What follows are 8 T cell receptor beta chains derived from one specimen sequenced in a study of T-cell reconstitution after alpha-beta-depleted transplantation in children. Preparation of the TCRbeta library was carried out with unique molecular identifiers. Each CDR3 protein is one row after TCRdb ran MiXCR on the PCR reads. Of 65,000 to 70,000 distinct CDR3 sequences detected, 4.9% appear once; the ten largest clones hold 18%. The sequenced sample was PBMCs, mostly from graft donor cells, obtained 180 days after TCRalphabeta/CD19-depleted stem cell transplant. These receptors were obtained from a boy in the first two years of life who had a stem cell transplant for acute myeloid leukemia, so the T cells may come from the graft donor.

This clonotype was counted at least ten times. CDR3 loop: CASSLWQGSSPLHF. CDR3 DNA: TGTGCCAGCAGTTTATGGCAGGGTTCTTCACCCCTCCACTTT. The chain employs TRBV12-3 or TRBV12-4 and TRBJ1-6, with D tentatively TRBD1 (5 bases). V dropped 2 bases and J dropped 9 bases, with 11 bases sitting between them. The CDR3 is 14 amino acids.

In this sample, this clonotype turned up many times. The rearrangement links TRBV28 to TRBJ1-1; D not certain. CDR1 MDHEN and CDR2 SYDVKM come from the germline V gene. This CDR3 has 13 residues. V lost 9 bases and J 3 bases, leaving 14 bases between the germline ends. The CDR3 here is CASKERSDTEAFF. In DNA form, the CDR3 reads TGTGCCAGTAAGGAGCGTAGTGACACTGAAGCTTTCTTT.

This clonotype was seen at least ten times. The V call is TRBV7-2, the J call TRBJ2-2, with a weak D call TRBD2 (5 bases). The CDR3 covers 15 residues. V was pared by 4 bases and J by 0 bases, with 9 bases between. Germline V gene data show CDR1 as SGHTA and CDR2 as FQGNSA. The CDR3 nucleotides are TGTGCCAGCAGCTATGGACTGACGAACACCGGGGAGCTGTTTTTT. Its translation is CASSYGLTNTGELFF.

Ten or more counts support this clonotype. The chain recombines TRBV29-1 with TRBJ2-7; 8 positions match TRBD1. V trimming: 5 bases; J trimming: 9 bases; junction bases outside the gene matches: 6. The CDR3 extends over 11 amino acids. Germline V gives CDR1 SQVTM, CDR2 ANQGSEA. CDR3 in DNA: TGCAGCGTTTTCGGACAGGGATGGCAGTACTTC. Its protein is CSVFGQGWQYF.

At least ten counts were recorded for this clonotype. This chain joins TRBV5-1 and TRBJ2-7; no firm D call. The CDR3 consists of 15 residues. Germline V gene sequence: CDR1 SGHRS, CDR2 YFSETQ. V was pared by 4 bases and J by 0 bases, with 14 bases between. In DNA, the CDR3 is TGCGCCAGCAGCCTGGAGAGGACGGGCTCCTACGAGCAGTACTTC. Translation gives CASSLERTGSYEQYF.

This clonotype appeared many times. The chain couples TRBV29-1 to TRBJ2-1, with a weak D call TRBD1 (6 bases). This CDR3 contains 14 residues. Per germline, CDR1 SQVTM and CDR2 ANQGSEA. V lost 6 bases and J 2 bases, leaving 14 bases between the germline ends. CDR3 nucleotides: TGCAGCGTGGGGGCTTCTCATACCTACAATGAGCAGTTCTTC. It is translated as CSVGASHTYNEQFF.

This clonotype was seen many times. CDR3 region: CAIKDLPKNIQYF. CDR3 DNA: TGTGCCATCAAAGATTTACCCAAAAACATTCAGTACTTC. V and J are TRBV10-3 and TRBJ2-4, with D uncertain. Germline assignment: CDR1 ENHRY and CDR2 SYGVKD. The V and J ends lost 7 bases and 2 bases respectively, with 9 bases between them. The CDR3 runs 13 residues.

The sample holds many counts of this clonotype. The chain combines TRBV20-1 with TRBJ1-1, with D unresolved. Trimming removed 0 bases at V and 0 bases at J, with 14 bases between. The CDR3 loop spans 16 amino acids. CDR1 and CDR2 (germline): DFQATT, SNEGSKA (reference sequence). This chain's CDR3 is CSARDLRGNLNTEAFF. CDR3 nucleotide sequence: TGCAGTGCTAGAGATCTCAGAGGGAATCTGAACACTGAAGCTTTCTTT.